What follows are 31 T cell receptor beta chains derived from one specimen sequenced in a study of T cell responses to AZD1222 COVID-19 vaccine. The repertoire was sequenced with immunoSEQ multiplex PCR; TCRdb's copy has only in-frame clones and lacks some. The sample contains some 100,000 clones, around nine tenths of which appear only once. The sequenced sample was peripheral blood, obtained on day 0 of AZD1222 vaccination. The source is an adult in good health.

The V gene is TRBV30, the J gene TRBJ1-2; 7 bases are a match to TRBD1. Germline lookup yields CDR1 GTSNPN and CDR2 SVGIG (reference sequence). J was trimmed by 8 bases and V by 8 bases; bases with no gene match: 11. The CDR3 extends over 12 amino acids. CDR3 region: CAGGRQGPGYTF. CDR3 bases: TGTGCCGGGGGGAGACAGGGACCAGGCTACACCTTC.

This sequence joins TRBV7-2 and TRBJ1-3, with TRBD1 matching 7 bases. The CDR3 has 18 amino acids. CDR1 and CDR2 (germline): SGHTA, FQGNSA. V dropped 1 base and J dropped 0; count of bases not matched to a gene: 9. CDR3 sequence reads: CASSLGSPTGVSGNTIYF. CDR3 nucleotide sequence: TGTGCCAGCAGCTTAGGAAGTCCAACAGGGGTCTCTGGAAACACCATATATTTT.

The J gene is TRBJ1-1, the V gene TRBV7-7; the match to TRBD1 covers 7 bases. Trimming took 0 bases from V and 7 from J; bases not matched to a gene: 2. Germline V gene data show CDR1 as SSHAT and CDR2 as FNYEAQ (reference sequence). The CDR3 has 13 amino acids. The CDR3 reads CASSLAQGDEAFF. In nucleotides, the CDR3 is TGTGCCAGCAGCTTAGCGCAGGGGGATGAAGCTTTCTTT.

J is TRBJ2-7 and V is TRBV7-2, with D uncertain. Germline CDR1 and CDR2: SGHTA and FQGNSA. V lost 2 bases, J lost 3 bases, and 5 bases lay in between. This CDR3 contains 12 residues. In nucleotides, the CDR3 is TGTGCCAGCAGCTTACCCAGCTACGAGCAGTACTTC. It is translated as CASSLPSYEQYF.

Only a few counts were recorded for this clone. The V call is TRBV9, the J call TRBJ1-1; D gene unclear. Trimming shortened V by 4 bases and J by 4 bases, and 11 bases separated the two germline ends. Looked up from germline, CDR1 is SGDLS and CDR2 is YYNGEE. The CDR3 totals 13 residues. The CDR3 DNA reads TGTGCCAGCAGCAGCGGCCGTGGCACTGAAGCTTTCTTT. Translated: CASSSGRGTEAFF. The whole variable domain, filled in from reference TRBV9 and TRBJ1-1, reads DSGVTQTPKHLITATGQRVTLRCSPRSGDLSVYWYQQSLDQGLQFLIQYYNGEERAKGNILERFSAQQFPDLHSELNLSSLELGDSALYFCASSSGRGTEAFFGQGTRLTVV.

This chain uses TRBV9 with TRBJ2-5; maybe TRBD1 (5 bases). This CDR3 has 15 amino acids. Trimming took off 6 bases at V and 1 base at J, with 16 bases between the two ends. The V gene's germline CDR1 is SGDLS and CDR2 YYNGEE. Here the CDR3 reads CASNAAGNTQETQYF. CDR3 DNA sequence: TGTGCCAGCAATGCAGCAGGGAACACCCAAGAGACCCAGTACTTC.

The V and J genes are TRBV5-4 and TRBJ2-5, with 9 bases fitting TRBD2. Germline assignment: CDR1 SGHNT and CDR2 YYREEE (reference sequence). The CDR3 covers 16 residues. J gave up 3 bases and V 4 bases, and 10 bases lay outside the gene matches. The CDR3 DNA follows: TGTGCCAGCAGCGCTGCAGGGACTAGCCAGAAAGAGACCCAGTACTTC. Translated: CASSAAGTSQKETQYF.

As DNA, the CDR3 is TGTGCCAGCAGCTTAAGCCATATAGGGACAGTTAGTGACACTGAAGCTTTCTTT. It is translated as CASSLSHIGTVSDTEAFF. The J gene is TRBJ1-1, the V gene TRBV7-3, with 7 bases fitting TRBD1. Trimming removed 1 base from V and 3 bases from J; junction bases left unmatched: 14. This CDR3 is 18 amino acids long. Germline CDR1 is SGHTA and CDR2 is FQGTGA.

V usage is TRBV7-2 and J usage is TRBJ2-3; D is perhaps TRBD2 (6 bases). V lost 1 base and J lost 0, with 14 bases in between. The CDR3 is 17 residues long. CDR1 and CDR2 from the germline V gene are SGHTA and FQGNSA. CDR3 loop: CASSLVGTGLSTDTQYF. CDR3 sequence (DNA): TGTGCCAGCAGCTTAGTCGGAACGGGACTTAGCACAGATACGCAGTATTTT.

V and J are TRBV12-5 and TRBJ2-2; D unresolved. Deletions cut 4 bases from V and 0 bases from J, with 9 bases between. CDR3 length: 15 residues. From germline, CDR1 is LGHNT and CDR2 FRNRAP. The CDR3 here is CASGYGRTNTGELFF. CDR3 nucleotides: TGTGCTAGTGGTTACGGACGTACGAACACCGGGGAGCTGTTTTTT.

This clone was recorded once. The V call is TRBV19, the J call TRBJ1-2; the D gene is possibly TRBD1 (6 bases). Trimming removed 6 bases from V and 2 bases from J, with 16 bases in between. This CDR3 comprises 15 residues. The germline gives CDR1 LNHDA, CDR2 SQIVND (reference sequence). Here the CDR3 reads CASRPTGTTNYGYTF. In nucleotides, the CDR3 is TGTGCCAGTAGGCCAACCGGGACAACCAACTATGGCTACACCTTC.

This sequence joins TRBV19 and TRBJ1-1; D is possibly TRBD1 (6 bases). The germline V and J ends were trimmed by 3 bases and 11 bases, with 22 bases remaining between them. CDR1 is LNHDA, CDR2 SQIVND, per germline (reference sequence). The CDR3 runs to 15 residues. CDR3 bases: TGTGCCAGTAGTATTATTGCCGACAGGTCCCCAGGGGCTTTCTTT. This codes for CASSIIADRSPGAFF. The variable domain in full, completed from reference TRBV19 and TRBJ1-1, reads DGGITQSPKYLFRKEGQNVTLSCEQNLNHDAMYWYRQDPGQGLRLIYYSQIVNDFQKGDIAEGYSVSREKKESFPLTVTSAQKNPTAFYLCASSIIADRSPGAFFGQGTRLTVV.

The chain has TRBV19 and TRBJ2-3; TRBD1 is a possible D gene (6 bases). Trimming pared 5 bases from V and 0 bases from J, leaving 9 bases between. The germline gives CDR1 LNHDA, CDR2 SQIVND (reference sequence). The CDR3 totals 14 residues. The CDR3 is CASSSGQSTDTQYF. CDR3 sequence (DNA): TGTGCCAGTAGTTCCGGACAGAGCACAGATACGCAGTATTTT. Full variable domain (remainder filled in from reference TRBV19 and TRBJ2-3): DGGITQSPKYLFRKEGQNVTLSCEQNLNHDAMYWYRQDPGQGLRLIYYSQIVNDFQKGDIAEGYSVSREKKESFPLTVTSAQKNPTAFYLCASSSGQSTDTQYFGPGTRLTVL.

This clone was seen a single time. This chain connects TRBV7-2 to TRBJ2-1; 7 positions match TRBD2. J lost 7 bases, V lost 0 bases, and 9 bases had no gene match. The CDR3 has 16 amino acids. Germline V gene lookup returns CDR1 SGHTA and CDR2 FQGNSA. The CDR3 sequence: CASSLASGGSLNEQFF. The CDR3 DNA reads TGTGCCAGCAGCTTAGCGTCTGGCGGGAGTTTAAATGAGCAGTTCTTC. The variable domain in full, with the rest retrieved from reference TRBV7-2 and TRBJ2-1, is GAGVSQSPSNKVTEKGKDVELRCDPISGHTALYWYRQSLGQGLEFLIYFQGNSAPDKSGLPSDRFSAERTGGSVSTLTIQRTQQEDSAVYLCASSLASGGSLNEQFFGPGTRLTVL.

The rearrangement links TRBV19 to TRBJ2-3, with a weak D call TRBD2 (6 bases). V was pared by 0 bases and J by 6 bases, with 13 bases between. This CDR3 is 15 amino acids long. Germline CDR1 and CDR2: LNHDA and SQIVND (reference sequence). As DNA, the CDR3 is TGTGCCAGTAGTATAGACCGGGACCTAGCGGATACGCAGTATTTT. Protein product: CASSIDRDLADTQYF.

This chain links TRBV14 with TRBJ2-2; D remains ambiguous. V lost 1 base to trimming and J lost 6 bases, with 6 bases between them. The CDR3 totals 13 residues. The germline V gene has CDR1 SGHDN and CDR2 FVKESK. The CDR3 nucleotides read TGTGCCAGCAGCCAAGTTAACGCCGGGGAGCTGTTTTTT. Amino acid sequence: CASSQVNAGELFF.

The chain links TRBV7-7 to TRBJ1-2; weak D call: TRBD1 (5 bases). Germline assignment: CDR1 SSHAT and CDR2 FNYEAQ (reference sequence). The V end lost 5 bases, the J end lost 3 bases, and 16 bases lay between the germline ends. The CDR3 is 15 residues long. The CDR3 is CASSPIPRRDYGYTF. For the CDR3, the DNA is TGTGCCAGCAGCCCAATACCGCGCAGGGACTATGGCTACACCTTC.

This chain connects TRBV7-3 to TRBJ2-3; 9 positions match TRBD1. This CDR3 region has 17 residues. Germline V lookup: CDR1 SGHTA, CDR2 FQGTGA. The V and J ends lost 1 base and 2 bases, in that order; junction bases with no gene match: 7. In nucleotides, the CDR3 is TGTGCCAGCAGCTTAAAAGGACAGGGGTGGTCCACAGATACGCAGTATTTT. This translates into CASSLKGQGWSTDTQYF.

Turning to this clone: Other DNA sequences in this specimen translate into the identical CDR3. V is TRBV12-3 or TRBV12-4 and J is TRBJ2-1, with no clear D. V lost 6 bases and J lost 7, with 7 bases in between. This CDR3 spans 11 amino acids. CDR3 in DNA: TGTGCCAGCAGCCTCAGGAATGAGCAGTTCTTC. This codes for CASSLRNEQFF.

This clone was seen a few times. The CDR3 reads CASSPLDREEHTIYF. The CDR3 region has the DNA TGTGCCAGCAGTCCCCTGGACAGGGAGGAACACACCATATATTTT. The rearrangement links TRBV28 to TRBJ1-3, with TRBD1 identical over 8 bases. V lost 5 bases, J lost 8 bases, and 11 bases stayed unmatched. CDR3 length: 15 residues. In germline, CDR1 is MDHEN, CDR2 SYDVKM.

J is TRBJ1-6 and V is TRBV20-1; D remains ambiguous. The germline V and J ends were trimmed by 6 bases and 9 bases, with 9 bases remaining between them. The CDR3 contains 11 residues. The V gene's germline CDR1 is DFQATT and CDR2 SNEGSKA (reference sequence). This CDR3 reads CSAGGVSPLHF. CDR3 bases: TGCAGTGCCGGCGGGGTTTCACCCCTCCACTTT.

The CDR3 sequence: CASRDRSGGTGELFF. As DNA, the CDR3 is TGTGCCAGCAGGGACAGGAGCGGGGGTACCGGGGAGCTGTTTTTT. The chain couples TRBV7-8 to TRBJ2-2; TRBD2 is a possible D gene (8 bases). Germline V gene sequence: CDR1 SGHVS, CDR2 FQNEAQ. This CDR3 has 15 amino acids. V lost 6 bases and J lost 5, with 16 bases in between.

The gene calls are TRBV18 and TRBJ1-5; no reliable D call. The germline CDR1 and CDR2 sequences are KGHSH and LQKENI. The germline V and J ends were trimmed by 2 bases and 2 bases, with 4 bases remaining between them. The CDR3 runs to 13 residues. The CDR3 coding sequence is TGTGCCAGCTCACCAGAGGGCAATCAGCCCCAGCATTTT. Protein sequence: CASSPEGNQPQHF.

The J gene is TRBJ2-5, the V gene TRBV4-2; 13 nucleotides agree with TRBD2. V lost 4 bases, J lost 5 bases, and 7 bases stayed unmatched. CDR1 is LGHNA, CDR2 YNFKEQ, per germline. This CDR3 is 16 amino acids long. In DNA form, the CDR3 reads TGTGCCAGCAGCCCTACCGGGACTAGCGGGGTTGAGACCCAGTACTTC. Amino acid sequence: CASSPTGTSGVETQYF.

The rearrangement links TRBV30 to TRBJ1-1; no clear D gene. Germline-derived CDR1 and CDR2 are GTSNPN and SVGIG (reference sequence). This CDR3 is 14 amino acids long. The V end was cut by 2 bases, the J end by 2 bases, with 12 bases between. CDR3 region: CAWSITVGNTEAFF. CDR3 coding DNA: TGTGCCTGGAGTATAACAGTGGGTAACACTGAAGCTTTCTTT.

The chain joins TRBV5-1 to TRBJ2-5, with a tentative D call TRBD2 (6 bases). The V end lost 3 bases, the J end lost 2 bases, and 14 bases lay between the germline ends. The CDR3 runs 15 residues. Germline V lookup: CDR1 SGHRS, CDR2 YFSETQ. CDR3 sequence (DNA): TGCGCCAGCAGCTCCATGGGGGGTCGGCAAGAGACCCAGTACTTC. The encoded protein is CASSSMGGRQETQYF. Full variable domain (remainder filled in from reference TRBV5-1 and TRBJ2-5): KAGVTQTPRYLIKTRGQQVTLSCSPISGHRSVSWYQQTPGQGLQFLFEYFSETQRNKGNFPGRFSGRQFSNSRSEMNVSTLELGDSALYLCASSSMGGRQETQYFGPGTRLLVL.

The chain links TRBV7-8 to TRBJ1-3, with no clear D. V dropped 1 base and J dropped 0 bases, with 7 bases sitting between them. Per the germline V gene, CDR1 is SGHVS and CDR2 is FQNEAQ. The length of the CDR3 is 15 residues. In DNA, the CDR3 is TGTGCCAGCAGCTTAGGCCTGATCTCTGGAAACACCATATATTTT. As protein: CASSLGLISGNTIYF.

CDR3 protein: CASSPRRGRGSGANVLTF. For the CDR3, the DNA is TGCGCCAGCAGCCCCCGACGGGGAAGGGGGTCTGGGGCCAACGTCCTGACTTTC. The chain carries TRBV4-3 and TRBJ2-6; D is perhaps TRBD1 (6 bases). The V gene's germline CDR1 is LGHNA and CDR2 YSLEER. There are 18 residues in the CDR3. V gave up 4 bases and J gave up 1 base, with 17 bases separating them.

In this sample, this clone turned up a few times. J is TRBJ1-1 and V is TRBV6-5; no reliable D call. V gave up 11 bases and J gave up 4 bases, with 11 bases separating them. CDR3 length: 11 residues. The germline CDR1 and CDR2 sequences are MNHEY and SVGAGI. The CDR3 DNA sequence: TGTGCCGTGCCTAAGGGCACTGAAGCTTTCTTT. Its protein is CAVPKGTEAFF.

This clone was detected a few times. The V and J genes are TRBV19 and TRBJ1-5; D not resolved. Per the germline V gene, CDR1 is LNHDA and CDR2 is SQIVND (reference sequence). Trimming stripped 4 bases from V and 2 bases from J, with 18 bases between. The CDR3 totals 17 residues. CDR3 sequence (DNA): TGTGCCAGTAGTACGTCAAATGTGGGTTGGGGCAATCAGCCCCAGCATTTT. Translation: CASSTSNVGWGNQPQHF.

A few counts support this clone. The gene calls are TRBV30 and TRBJ2-1; D not resolved. Trimming shortened V by 0 bases and J by 6 bases, and 3 bases separated the two germline ends. This CDR3 spans 11 amino acids. The germline V gene encodes CDR1 GTSNPN and CDR2 SVGIG (reference sequence). The CDR3 nucleotides are TGTGCCTGGAGTGTCAGCAATGAGCAGTTCTTC. The encoded protein is CAWSVSNEQFF.